The 2 T cell receptor beta chains below were found in one sample sequenced in a study of blood T cell repertoires in COVID-19. Assay used: immunoSEQ multiplex PCR; TCRdb lists only in-frame clones, some missing. The sample contains about 220,000 clones, less than 85% of which appear only once. The sample consisted of peripheral blood. These receptors all come from a woman between 65 and 79 years old with acute or convalescent COVID-19.

The chain is built from TRBV5-1 and TRBJ2-7, with D possibly TRBD2 on 5 matching bases. V was clipped by 2 bases and J by 1 base, with 13 bases between them. Germline CDR1 SGHRS, CDR2 YFSETQ. The CDR3 totals 15 residues. Here the CDR3 DNA reads TGCGCCAGCAGCTTAAGTGTAGGGAGTTCCTACGAGCAGTACGTC. Translating it yields CASSLSVGSSYEQYV.

This sequence joins TRBV18 and TRBJ2-7; maybe TRBD1 (6 bases). The ends were cut back, 5 bases at V and 2 bases at J, with 10 bases in the middle. CDR3 length: 13 residues. Germline lookup yields CDR1 KGHSH and CDR2 LQKENI. In DNA form, the CDR3 reads TGTGCCAGCTCATCCTCAGGGGCCTACGAGCAGTACTTC. It yields the protein CASSSSGAYEQYF.